These 22 T cell receptor beta chains were all obtained from the same sample, sequenced in a study of cytomegalovirus exposure and HLA in healthy donors. The PCR had 60 Vbeta and 13 Jbeta primers. Clones were read by immunoSEQ multiplex PCR, and TCRdb kept only the in-frame ones, dropping some. The data show roughly 140,000 clones, about 75% seen once. Source material: PBMCs. The receptors derive from a man aged 18 to 35 in good health and CMV-seronegative.

V is TRBV5-1 and J is TRBJ1-2, with D tentatively TRBD1 (6 bases). Trimming stripped 7 bases from V and 8 bases from J, with 12 bases between. Looked up from germline, CDR1 is SGHRS and CDR2 is YFSETQ. The CDR3 totals 11 residues. DNA for the CDR3: TGCGCCAGCGATTCAGGGGAGGGCTACACCTTC. Translating it yields CASDSGEGYTF.

In this sample, this clone turned up once. The V gene is TRBV6-6, the J gene TRBJ1-1; TRBD1 aligns across 7 bases. The length of the CDR3 is 13 residues. The V segment lost 5 bases and the J segment 6 bases; nucleotides outside the gene matches: 6. Germline assignment: CDR1 MNHNY and CDR2 SVGAGI (reference sequence). Here the CDR3 reads CASSTPTGSEAFF. CDR3 nucleotides: TGTGCCAGCAGTACCCCGACAGGGTCTGAAGCTTTCTTT.

This clone has a handful of counts. The chain couples TRBV2 to TRBJ1-4; D may be TRBD1 (5 bases). Trimming stripped 7 bases from V and 12 bases from J, with 21 bases between. The CDR3 runs to 14 residues. Germline CDR1 reads SNHLY; CDR2 reads FYNNEI. For the CDR3, the DNA is TGTGCCAGCAAAACAGCTACCCAGGGTACGGAACTGTTTTTT. It encodes CASKTATQGTELFF.

The gene calls are TRBV4-3 and TRBJ2-2; 11 bases are shared with TRBD2. Per germline, CDR1 LGHNA and CDR2 YSLEER. Trimming cost V 6 bases and J 3 bases; bases outside gene matches: 9. There are 17 residues in the CDR3. CDR3 sequence: CASRALAGEGDTGELFF. The DNA for the CDR3 is TGCGCCAGCAGGGCACTAGCGGGAGAGGGGGACACCGGGGAGCTGTTTTTT.

This clone has a handful of counts. The J gene is TRBJ1-2, the V gene TRBV28, with D unclear. The CDR3 has 15 amino acids. Trimming shortened V by 6 bases and J by 4 bases, and 18 bases separated the two germline ends. Germline assignment: CDR1 MDHEN and CDR2 SYDVKM. CDR3 in amino acids: CASSTLRRAAYGYTF. CDR3 nucleotide sequence: TGTGCCAGCAGCACTCTCCGGAGGGCAGCCTATGGCTACACCTTC.

There are many counts of this clone. V usage is TRBV6-4 and J usage is TRBJ1-5; a weak D match, TRBD1 (6 bases). With 4 bases removed from V and 7 bases from J, the gap between germline ends came to 17 bases. The germline V gene encodes CDR1 MRHNA and CDR2 SNTAGT. The CDR3 consists of 15 residues. Written as DNA, the CDR3 is TGTGCCAGCAGTGTCACAGGGTCGGGCGAACAGCCCCAGCATTTT. It specifies CASSVTGSGEQPQHF.

J is TRBJ2-7 and V is TRBV19; 7 bases agree with TRBD2. Germline values: CDR1 LNHDA, CDR2 SQIVND (reference sequence). Trimming cost V 0 bases and J 0 bases; bases outside gene matches: 2. The CDR3 contains 15 residues. The CDR3 DNA reads as TGTGCCAGTAGTATAGACGGCGGGGGCTCCTACGAGCAGTACTTC. This sequence encodes CASSIDGGGSYEQYF.

The chain links TRBV6-5 to TRBJ2-7, with D perhaps TRBD2 (7 bases). CDR1 is MNHEY and CDR2 is SVGAGI in the germline V gene. Trimming pared 6 bases from V and 2 bases from J, leaving 17 bases between. The length of the CDR3 is 15 residues. The CDR3 sequence: CASRQPGAGAYEQYF. CDR3 in DNA: TGTGCCAGCAGGCAACCAGGGGCGGGGGCCTACGAGCAGTACTTC.

The rearrangement links TRBV18 to TRBJ2-5, with D perhaps matching TRBD2 (6 bases). The CDR3 sequence is 15 residues long. The germline CDR1 and CDR2 sequences are KGHSH and LQKENI. Trimming shortened V by 3 bases and J by 6 bases, and 17 bases separated the two germline ends. CDR3 nucleotide sequence: TGTGCCAGCTCACCGTATCAACTCGGAGGGAAGACCCAGTACTTC. Residues: CASSPYQLGGKTQYF.

This clone was seen only a few times. J is TRBJ2-3 and V is TRBV6-4, with a possible D match to TRBD2 (5 bases). The CDR3 has 13 residues. Trimming took 5 bases from V and 5 from J, leaving 11 bases between them. Germline V lookup: CDR1 MRHNA, CDR2 SNTAGT. The CDR3 reads CASSKEVEDTQYF. In DNA form, the CDR3 reads TGTGCCAGCAGTAAGGAGGTGGAAGATACGCAGTATTTT.

The chain uses TRBV5-1 and TRBJ1-1; 8 nucleotides agree with TRBD1. Germline CDR1 reads SGHRS; CDR2 reads YFSETQ. V lost 0 bases to trimming and J lost 6 bases; unmatched junction nucleotides: 7. CDR3 size: 15 residues. The CDR3 nucleotides read TGCGCCAGCAGCTTGGAGGTGACAGGGGAACCTGAAGCTTTCTTT. It specifies CASSLEVTGEPEAFF.

This clone has only one observation. The V call is TRBV7-9, the J call TRBJ1-2, with 8 bases identical to TRBD1. V shed 1 base, J shed 3 bases, and the junction held 4 bases outside the gene matches. The CDR3 contains 15 residues. Looked up from germline, CDR1 is SEHNR and CDR2 is FQNEAQ (reference sequence). Written as DNA, the CDR3 is TGTGCCAGCAGCTTAGTCGCAGGGGGCTACTATGGCTACACCTTC. Translated, it gives CASSLVAGGYYGYTF.

A few counts support this clone. This CDR3 reads CASSPAYRLGNEQYF. In DNA, the CDR3 is TGTGCCAGCAGCCCAGCATACAGGTTGGGCAACGAGCAGTACTTC. This rearrangement joins TRBV7-8 to TRBJ2-7; TRBD1 is a possible D gene (5 bases). Germline assignment: CDR1 SGHVS and CDR2 FQNEAQ. This CDR3 comprises 15 residues. Trimming cost V 5 bases and J 5 bases, with 19 bases left between them.

This clone was seen just once. This chain links TRBV18 with TRBJ2-1; 7 positions match TRBD1. CDR1 is KGHSH and CDR2 is LQKENI in the germline V gene. The CDR3 spans 17 residues. Germline trimming cut 4 bases from V and 0 bases from J; bases unmatched to any gene: 9. The CDR3 DNA is TGTGCCAGCTCACTATATTGGACAGGTAGCTCCTACAATGAGCAGTTCTTC. Translation: CASSLYWTGSSYNEQFF.

The rearrangement uses TRBV14 and TRBJ2-5; TRBD2 aligns across 8 bases. The CDR3 length is 16 residues. The germline CDR1 and CDR2 sequences are SGHDN and FVKESK. The V and J ends lost 5 bases and 1 base, in that order; junction bases with no gene match: 9. Here the CDR3 reads CASSTRGGSLQETQYF. The CDR3 nucleotides are TGTGCCAGCAGCACCCGGGGGGGGAGCCTCCAAGAGACCCAGTACTTC.

This clone came up a few times. The chain links TRBV7-2 to TRBJ1-5; 10 bases are a match to TRBD1. The CDR3 runs to 16 residues. The V and J ends lost 5 bases and 6 bases, in that order; junction bases with no gene match: 10. Germline-derived CDR1 and CDR2 are SGHTA and FQGNSA. CDR3 bases: TGTGCCAGCAGCCCCACCGGGACAGGGGCCGGTCAGCCCCAGCATTTT. Protein: CASSPTGTGAGQPQHF.

This rearrangement joins TRBV19 to TRBJ2-7; the D gene is possibly TRBD1 (6 bases). The germline V gene encodes CDR1 LNHDA and CDR2 SQIVND (reference sequence). This CDR3 is 13 amino acids long. V was shortened by 10 bases and J by 0 bases, with 13 bases between the two germline ends. This CDR3 reads CATRTASSYEQYF. The CDR3 DNA is TGTGCCACCCGGACAGCTAGCTCCTACGAGCAGTACTTC.

This clone was seen once. The chain carries TRBV13 and TRBJ2-7; D remains unclear. V lost 5 bases and J 0 bases, leaving 11 bases between the germline ends. Germline V gene data show CDR1 as PRHDT and CDR2 as FYEKMQ (reference sequence). There are 14 residues in the CDR3. CDR3 nucleotides: TGTGCCAGCAGCCTTTCCCCTACCTCCTACGAGCAGTACTTC. Protein product: CASSLSPTSYEQYF.

The CDR3 reads CASSVAWQAGTQYF. CDR3 in DNA: TGTGCCAGCAGCGTAGCGTGGCAGGCGGGGACCCAGTACTTC. The V and J genes are TRBV9 and TRBJ2-5; weak D call: TRBD2 (5 bases). This CDR3 is built from 14 residues. Trimming took 0 bases from V and 7 from J, leaving 13 bases between them. Germline lookup yields CDR1 SGDLS and CDR2 YYNGEE.

The genes are TRBV2 and TRBJ2-1; the D is unclear. Trimming stripped 5 bases from V and 2 bases from J, with 7 bases between. The CDR3 contains 13 residues. CDR1 is SNHLY, CDR2 FYNNEI, per germline. In nucleotides, the CDR3 is TGTGCCAGCAGTCCCCTTCCCTACAATGAGCAGTTCTTC. It codes for CASSPLPYNEQFF.

The chain combines TRBV21-1 with TRBJ1-5; the DNA was not compared with TRBD1, the D call given in the table. TRBV21-1 is shown as a pseudogene. The CDR3 totals 18 residues. This CDR3 reads CASPSLNTGGKGNQPQHF. DNA of the CDR3: TGTGCCAGCCCCTCTTTGAATACAGGGGGCAAAGGCAATCAGCCCCAGCATTTT.

This chain connects TRBV4-1 to TRBJ2-7; 7 bases are shared with TRBD2. V was pared by 0 bases and J by 4 bases, with 15 bases of the junction left unmatched. The germline V gene encodes CDR1 MGHRA and CDR2 YSYEKL. The CDR3 is 18 residues long. DNA for the CDR3: TGCGCCAGCAGCCAAGAACCCCGACTAGCCGGGTCTAGGTACGAGCAGTACTTC. Its protein is CASSQEPRLAGSRYEQYF.